This TCR beta chain was profiled in a study of blood T cell repertoires in COVID-19. Across the study: The United States, Italy and Spain provided the acute and convalescent COVID-19 samples.

The germline CDR1 and CDR2 sequences are MDHEN and SYDVKM. V was clipped by 5 bases and J by 2 bases, with 7 bases between them. This CDR3 is built from 13 residues. TCRdb's copy holds only in-frame clones and misses some; the assay was immunoSEQ multiplex PCR. The sample consists of 60,000 to 85,000 clones, more than 90% of them appearing once. Sequencing was carried out using peripheral blood. V and J are TRBV28 and TRBJ1-3; D gene unclear. This TCR was recovered from a man aged 50 to 59 with acute or convalescent COVID-19. The DNA of the CDR3 is TGTGCCAGCAGTCCCCCTGCTGGAAACACCATATATTTT. It translates to CASSPPAGNTIYF.